This T cell receptor (beta chain) was sequenced in a study of cytotoxic CD8 clonotypes in ibrutinib-treated CLL. Study results and caveats: At the start, clonality exceeded age-matched healthy donors and followed circulating CD8+ T-cell counts.

The protocol was immunoSEQ multiplex PCR, while the TCRdb copy is restricted to in-frame clones and leaves out a portion. The table shows under 200,000 clones, with roughly 80% occurring only once. V was shortened by 5 bases and J by 11 bases, with 12 bases between the two germline ends. CDR3 length equals 12 residues. A remark on this clone: Its specificity is not known.

Sequenced here: PBMCs, sampled after 24 months of ibrutinib treatment. This sequence originates from a human donor with chronic lymphocytic leukemia. The chain employs TRBV23-1 and TRBJ1-4; D is possibly TRBD1 (6 bases). TRBV23-1 falls under the ORF class, with uncertain function. This chain's CDR3 is CASSCGRGKLFF. The CDR3 DNA reads as TGCGCCAGCAGTTGTGGAAGGGGGAAACTGTTTTTT.